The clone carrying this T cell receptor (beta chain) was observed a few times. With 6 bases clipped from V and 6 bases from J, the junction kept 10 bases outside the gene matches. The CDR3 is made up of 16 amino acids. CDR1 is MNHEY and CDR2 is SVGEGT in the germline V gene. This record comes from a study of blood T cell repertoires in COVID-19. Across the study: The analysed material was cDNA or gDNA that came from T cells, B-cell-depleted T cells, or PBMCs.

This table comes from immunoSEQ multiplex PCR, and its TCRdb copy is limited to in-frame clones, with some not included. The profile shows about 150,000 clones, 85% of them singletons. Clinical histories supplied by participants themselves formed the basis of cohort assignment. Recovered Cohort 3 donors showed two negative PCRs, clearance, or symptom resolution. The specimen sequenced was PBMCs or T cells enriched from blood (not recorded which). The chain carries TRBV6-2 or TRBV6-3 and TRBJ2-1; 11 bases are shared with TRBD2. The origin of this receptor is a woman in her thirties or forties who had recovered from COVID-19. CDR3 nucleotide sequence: TGTGCCAGCAGCCCTCTCTTTAGCGGGGGGGCCAATGAGCAGTTCTTC. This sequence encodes CASSPLFSGGANEQFF.